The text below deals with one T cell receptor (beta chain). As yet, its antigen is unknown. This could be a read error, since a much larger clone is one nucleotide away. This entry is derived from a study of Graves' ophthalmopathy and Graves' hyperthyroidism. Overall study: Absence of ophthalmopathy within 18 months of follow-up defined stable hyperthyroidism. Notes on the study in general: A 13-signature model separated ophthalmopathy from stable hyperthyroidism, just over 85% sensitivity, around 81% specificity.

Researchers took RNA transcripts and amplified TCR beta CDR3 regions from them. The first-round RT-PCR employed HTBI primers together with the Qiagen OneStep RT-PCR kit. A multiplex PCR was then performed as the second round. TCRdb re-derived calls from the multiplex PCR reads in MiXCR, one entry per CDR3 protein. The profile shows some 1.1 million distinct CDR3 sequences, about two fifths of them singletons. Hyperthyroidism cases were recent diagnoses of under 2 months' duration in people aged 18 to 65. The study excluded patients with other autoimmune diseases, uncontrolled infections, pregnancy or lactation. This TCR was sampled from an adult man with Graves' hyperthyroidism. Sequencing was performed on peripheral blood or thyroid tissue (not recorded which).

CDR3 sequence: CASSLAPSGSYGQYF. CDR3 nucleotides: TGTGCCAGCAGCTTAGCACCTAGCGGGAGTTACGGGCAGTACTTC. The chain is built from TRBV7-8 and TRBJ2-7, with 10 bases lining up with TRBD2. Germline V gene data show CDR1 as SGHVS and CDR2 as FQNEAQ. The CDR3 is 15 residues long.